One and the same sample provided the 20 T cell receptor beta chains below, sequenced in a study of blood T cell repertoires in COVID-19. Clones were read by immunoSEQ multiplex PCR, and TCRdb kept only the in-frame ones, dropping some. The sample includes about 250,000 clones, 88% of them seen just once. The specimen sequenced was PBMCs or T cells enriched from blood (not recorded which). The receptor set was obtained from a woman aged 40-49 years who had been exposed to COVID-19.

This sequence joins TRBV11-3 and TRBJ1-3, with D unresolved. CDR3 length equals 13 residues. The germline V and J ends were trimmed by 4 bases and 8 bases, with 12 bases remaining between them. CDR1 is SGHNT, CDR2 YENEEA, per germline. DNA of the CDR3: TGTGCCAGCAGCTCTCCCCGCGTGGACACCATATATTTT. Translating gives CASSSPRVDTIYF.

This chain links TRBV7-3 with TRBJ2-4, with 7 bases lining up with TRBD1. Trimming removed 5 bases from V and 6 bases from J; junction bases left unmatched: 10. Germline CDR1 reads SGHTA; CDR2 reads FQGTGA. The CDR3 runs to 15 residues. CDR3 residues: CASSATGAWGNIQYF. The CDR3 DNA is TGTGCCAGCAGCGCCACAGGGGCCTGGGGAAACATTCAGTACTTC.

On this clone: Compared with germline, one end of the junction differs, possibly owing to a read error. The gene calls are TRBV5-1 and TRBJ2-1; 8 nucleotides line up with TRBD1. This CDR3 has 15 amino acids. CDR1 and CDR2 (germline): SGHRS, YFSETQ. CDR3: CASSLTPDRDNEQFF. The CDR3 DNA sequence: TGTGCCAGCAGCTTGACCCCGGACAGGGACAATGAGCAGTTCTTC. Complete variable domain (other parts from reference TRBV5-1 and TRBJ2-1): KAGVTQTPRYLIKTRGQQVTLSCSPISGHRSVSWYQQTPGQGLQFLFEYFSETQRNKGNFPGRFSGRQFSNSRSEMNVSTLELGDSALYLCASSLTPDRDNEQFFGPGTRLTVL.

The rearrangement links TRBV12-5 to TRBJ2-1; weak D call: TRBD1 (6 bases). Trimming took 5 bases from V and 5 from J, leaving 16 bases between them. The CDR3 is 15 residues long. Germline CDR1 LGHNT, CDR2 FRNRAP. This CDR3 is CASGTGLAPHNEQFF. The CDR3, as DNA: TGTGCTAGTGGTACAGGGTTAGCACCCCACAATGAGCAGTTCTTC. Full variable domain (outside the CDR3, taken from reference TRBV12-5 and TRBJ2-1): DARVTQTPRHKVTEMGQEVTMRCQPILGHNTVFWYRQTMMQGLELLAYFRNRAPLDDSGMPKDRFSAEMPDATLATLKIQPSEPRDSAVYFCASGTGLAPHNEQFFGPGTRLTVL.

The V and J genes are TRBV30 and TRBJ2-5; D is perhaps TRBD1 (5 bases). Trimming removed 4 bases at V and 3 bases at J, with 6 bases between. Germline CDR1 reads GTSNPN; CDR2 reads SVGIG (reference sequence). CDR3 size: 11 residues. Here the CDR3 DNA reads TGTGCCTGGACAGGGAAAGAGACCCAGTACTTC. This translates into CAWTGKETQYF.

The chain combines TRBV19 with TRBJ1-6; D ambiguous. CDR1 and CDR2 from the germline V gene are LNHDA and SQIVND (reference sequence). The CDR3 runs 15 residues. V lost 0 bases, J lost 6 bases, and 9 bases lay in between. CDR3 in amino acids: CASSIDLRANSPLHF. The CDR3 DNA is TGTGCCAGTAGTATAGATCTGAGGGCTAATTCACCCCTCCACTTT.

V is TRBV27 and J is TRBJ1-2; D might be TRBD1 (6 bases). Germline CDR1 and CDR2: MNHEY and SMNVEV (reference sequence). The CDR3 runs 13 residues. Deletions cut 6 bases from V and 1 base from J, with 9 bases between. The CDR3 loop is CASSGQNNYGYTF. The CDR3 bases are TGTGCCAGCAGCGGACAGAATAACTATGGCTACACCTTC.

The CDR3 reads CASSLQYRVEGEKLFF. DNA for the CDR3: TGTGCCAGCAGTCTCCAATACAGGGTTGAGGGGGAAAAACTGTTTTTT. V gene TRBV27 combines with J gene TRBJ1-4; D is perhaps TRBD1 (6 bases). Germline V gene data show CDR1 as MNHEY and CDR2 as SMNVEV (reference sequence). This CDR3 region has 16 residues. V was cut by 5 bases and J by 8 bases, with 21 bases left in between.

The chain joins TRBV28 to TRBJ2-7; D is possibly TRBD1 (5 bases). Per germline, CDR1 MDHEN and CDR2 SYDVKM. With 5 bases removed from V and 5 bases from J, the gap between germline ends came to 19 bases. The CDR3 runs to 15 residues. As DNA, the CDR3 is TGTGCCAGCAGTCCTTCGACAGTATACCTCAACGAGCAGTACGTC. This codes for CASSPSTVYLNEQYV.

This chain links TRBV19 with TRBJ1-2; D perhaps matches TRBD1 (5 bases). This CDR3 has 14 amino acids. V lost 0 bases and J 10 bases, leaving 15 bases between the germline ends. The germline V gene encodes CDR1 LNHDA and CDR2 SQIVND (reference sequence). CDR3 bases: TGTGCCAGTAGTATAGAGGCTACCACAGGATCCTACACCTTC. It specifies CASSIEATTGSYTF. Variable domain in full (rest from reference TRBV19 and TRBJ1-2): DGGITQSPKYLFRKEGQNVTLSCEQNLNHDAMYWYRQDPGQGLRLIYYSQIVNDFQKGDIAEGYSVSREKKESFPLTVTSAQKNPTAFYLCASSIEATTGSYTFGSGTRLTVV.

The DNA for the CDR3 is TGTGCCAGCAGTTTACGTGCGAGTAACTATGGCTACACCTTC. This encodes CASSLRASNYGYTF. The chain joins TRBV27 to TRBJ1-2; D is unresolved. The germline V gene encodes CDR1 MNHEY and CDR2 SMNVEV (reference sequence). With 2 bases removed from V and 1 base from J, the gap between germline ends came to 8 bases. This CDR3 spans 14 amino acids.

The V call is TRBV6-1, the J call TRBJ1-1, with TRBD1 identical over 11 bases. Germline CDR1 and CDR2: MNHNS and SASEGT. The CDR3 runs to 15 residues. After removal of 0 bases from V and 6 bases from J, the junction contained 3 bases not matched to a gene. The CDR3 protein is CASSEAEGQGAEAFF. CDR3 DNA sequence: TGTGCCAGCAGTGAAGCGGAGGGACAGGGGGCTGAAGCTTTCTTT.

The chain uses TRBV4-2 and TRBJ2-2; maybe TRBD2 (6 bases). V lost 1 base and J lost 6, with 18 bases in between. This CDR3 spans 17 amino acids. Germline V gene lookup returns CDR1 LGHNA and CDR2 YNFKEQ. DNA of the CDR3: TGTGCCAGCAGCCAAGTTCCGGGAGTTATCGAGGCCGGGGAGCTGTTTTTT. Protein product: CASSQVPGVIEAGELFF.

A single count supports this clone. The chain employs TRBV3-1 (or the pseudogene TRBV3-2) and TRBJ2-7; D may be TRBD2 (6 bases). Germline loops: CDR1 LGHDT, CDR2 YNNKEL (reference sequence). The CDR3 length is 15 residues. V was pared by 1 base and J by 5 bases, with 15 bases between. The DNA of the CDR3 is TGTGCCAGCAGCCAAGCCCTACCTAGCGTGAACGAGCAGTACTTC. Its translation: CASSQALPSVNEQYF.

This clone appeared a single time. This chain joins TRBV4-1 and TRBJ2-5; 12 positions agree with TRBD2. V lost 0 bases to trimming and J lost 5 bases; unmatched junction nucleotides: 4. The germline V gene has CDR1 MGHRA and CDR2 YSYEKL. The CDR3 extends over 16 amino acids. For the CDR3, the DNA is TGCGCCAGCAGCCAAGATGCTAGCGGGGGGGTCGAGACCCAGTACTTC. It specifies CASSQDASGGVETQYF.

The V call is TRBV7-9, the J call TRBJ1-2; D might be TRBD1 (5 bases). This CDR3 comprises 15 residues. Germline CDR1 and CDR2: SEHNR and FQNEAQ (reference sequence). V lost 2 bases and J lost 2, with 12 bases in between. The CDR3 reads CASSLWGEKNYGYTF. In nucleotides, the CDR3 is TGTGCCAGCAGCTTATGGGGCGAGAAAAACTATGGCTACACCTTC. The complete variable domain, with remaining parts taken from reference TRBV7-9 and TRBJ1-2, reads DTGVSQNPRHKITKRGQNVTFRCDPISEHNRLYWYRQTLGQGPEFLTYFQNEAQLEKSRLLSDRFSAERPKGSFSTLEIQRTEQGDSAMYLCASSLWGEKNYGYTFGSGTRLTVV.

The chain combines TRBV14 with TRBJ1-1; unclear D gene. The germline V and J ends were trimmed by 7 bases and 5 bases, with 14 bases remaining between them. The CDR3 contains 13 residues. Germline lookup yields CDR1 SGHDN and CDR2 FVKESK. This chain's CDR3 is CASTPQLVTEAFF. The CDR3 bases are TGTGCCAGCACCCCCCAACTGGTTACTGAAGCTTTCTTT.

The rearrangement joins TRBV12-3 or TRBV12-4 to TRBJ1-1, with D maybe TRBD1 (6 bases). V lost 6 bases and J 10 bases, leaving 12 bases between the germline ends. CDR3 length: 11 residues. The CDR3 nucleotides read TGTGCCAGCAGCCTATCAGGGGCAGCTTTCTTT. As protein: CASSLSGAAFF.

The V gene is TRBV29-1, the J gene TRBJ1-2, with unresolved D. V shed 1 base and J shed 4 bases, with 10 bases lying between them. The CDR3 is made up of 13 amino acids. Germline CDR1 is SQVTM and CDR2 is ANQGSEA. The CDR3 loop is CSVEGLQTYGYTF. Written as DNA, the CDR3 is TGCAGCGTTGAAGGACTCCAGACCTATGGCTACACCTTC.

The V call is TRBV7-2, the J call TRBJ2-7; 12 positions match TRBD2. Trimming took 0 bases from V and 5 from J; bases not matched to a gene: 14. This CDR3 has 19 amino acids. Germline-derived CDR1 and CDR2 are SGHTA and FQGNSA. CDR3 residues: CASSLAVGLAGGPDNEQYF. The CDR3 DNA sequence: TGTGCCAGCAGCTTAGCGGTGGGGCTAGCGGGGGGGCCCGACAACGAGCAGTACTTC.